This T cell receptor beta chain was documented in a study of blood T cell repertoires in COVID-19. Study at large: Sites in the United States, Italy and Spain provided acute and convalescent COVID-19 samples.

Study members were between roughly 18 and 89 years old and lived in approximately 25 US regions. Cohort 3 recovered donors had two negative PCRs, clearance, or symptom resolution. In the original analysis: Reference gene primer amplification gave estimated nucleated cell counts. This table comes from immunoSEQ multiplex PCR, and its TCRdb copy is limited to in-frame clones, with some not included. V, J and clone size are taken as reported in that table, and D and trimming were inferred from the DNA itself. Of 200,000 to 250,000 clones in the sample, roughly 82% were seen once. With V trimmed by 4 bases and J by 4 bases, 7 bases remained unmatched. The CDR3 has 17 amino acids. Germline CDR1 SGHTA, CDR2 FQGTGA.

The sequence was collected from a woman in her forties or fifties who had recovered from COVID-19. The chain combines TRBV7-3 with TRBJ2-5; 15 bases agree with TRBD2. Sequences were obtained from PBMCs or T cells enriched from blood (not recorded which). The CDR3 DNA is TGTGCCAGCAGCTCGGGACTAGCGGGAGGAGTTGGAGAGACCCAGTACTTC. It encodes CASSSGLAGGVGETQYF.